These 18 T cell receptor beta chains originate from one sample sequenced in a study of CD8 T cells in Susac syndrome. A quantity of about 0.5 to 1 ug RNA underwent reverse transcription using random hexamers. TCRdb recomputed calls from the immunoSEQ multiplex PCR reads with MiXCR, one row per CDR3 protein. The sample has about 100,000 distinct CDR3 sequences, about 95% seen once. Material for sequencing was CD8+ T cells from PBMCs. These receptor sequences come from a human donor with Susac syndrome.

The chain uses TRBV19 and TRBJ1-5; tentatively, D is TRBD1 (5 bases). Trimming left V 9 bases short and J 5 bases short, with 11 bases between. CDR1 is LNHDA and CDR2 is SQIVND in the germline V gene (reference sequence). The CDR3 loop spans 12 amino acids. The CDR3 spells CASEAGDQPQHF. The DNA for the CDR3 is TGTGCCAGCGAAGCGGGGGATCAGCCCCAGCATTTT.

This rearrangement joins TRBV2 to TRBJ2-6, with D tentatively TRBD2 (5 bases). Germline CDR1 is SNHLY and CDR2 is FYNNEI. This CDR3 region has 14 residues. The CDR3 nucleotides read TGTGCAGGGTCCCTAGCCCCTGGGGCCAACGTCCTGACTTTC. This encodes CAGSLAPGANVLTF.

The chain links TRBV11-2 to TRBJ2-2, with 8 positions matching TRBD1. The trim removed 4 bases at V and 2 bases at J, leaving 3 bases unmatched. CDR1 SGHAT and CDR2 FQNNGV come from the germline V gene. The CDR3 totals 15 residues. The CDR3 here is CASSSGGVNTGELFF. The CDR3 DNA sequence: TGTGCCAGCAGCTCAGGGGGCGTTAACACCGGGGAGCTGTTTTTT.

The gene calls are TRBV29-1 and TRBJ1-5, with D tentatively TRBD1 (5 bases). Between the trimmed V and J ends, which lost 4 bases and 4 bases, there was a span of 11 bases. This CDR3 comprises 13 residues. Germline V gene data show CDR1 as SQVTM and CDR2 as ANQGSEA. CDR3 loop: CSVARDPNQPQHF. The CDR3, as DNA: TGCAGCGTTGCCCGGGACCCGAATCAGCCCCAGCATTTT.

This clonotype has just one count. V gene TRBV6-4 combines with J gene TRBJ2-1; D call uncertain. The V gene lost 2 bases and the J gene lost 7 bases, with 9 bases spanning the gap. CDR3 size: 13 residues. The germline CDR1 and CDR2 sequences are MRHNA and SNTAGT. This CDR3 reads CASSDQNGNEQFF. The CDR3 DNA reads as TGTGCCAGCAGTGACCAGAATGGGAATGAGCAGTTCTTC.

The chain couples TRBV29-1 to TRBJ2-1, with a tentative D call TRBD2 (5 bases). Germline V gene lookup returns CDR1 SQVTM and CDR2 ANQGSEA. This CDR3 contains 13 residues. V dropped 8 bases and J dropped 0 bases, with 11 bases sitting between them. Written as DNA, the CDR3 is TGCAGCCTGGGAGATACCTCCTACAATGAGCAGTTCTTC. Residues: CSLGDTSYNEQFF.

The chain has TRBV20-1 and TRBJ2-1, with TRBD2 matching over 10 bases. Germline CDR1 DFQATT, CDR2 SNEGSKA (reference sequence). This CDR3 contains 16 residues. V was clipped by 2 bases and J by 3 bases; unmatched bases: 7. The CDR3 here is CSARPLAGVSYNEQFF. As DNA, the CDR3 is TGCAGTGCTAGACCCCTAGCGGGAGTAAGCTACAATGAGCAGTTCTTC.

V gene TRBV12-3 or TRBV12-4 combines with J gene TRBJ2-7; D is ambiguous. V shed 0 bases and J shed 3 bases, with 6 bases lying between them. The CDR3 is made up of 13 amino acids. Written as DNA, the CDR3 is TGTGCCAGCAGTTTAGCGGCTGGCTACGAGCAGTACTTC. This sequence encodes CASSLAAGYEQYF.

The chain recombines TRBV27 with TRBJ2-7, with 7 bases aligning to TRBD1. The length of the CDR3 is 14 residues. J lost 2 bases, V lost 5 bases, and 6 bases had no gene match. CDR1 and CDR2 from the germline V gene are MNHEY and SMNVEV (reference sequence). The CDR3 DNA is TGTGCCAGCAGTCTCCGGGGACAGACCTACGAGCAGTACTTC. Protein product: CASSLRGQTYEQYF.

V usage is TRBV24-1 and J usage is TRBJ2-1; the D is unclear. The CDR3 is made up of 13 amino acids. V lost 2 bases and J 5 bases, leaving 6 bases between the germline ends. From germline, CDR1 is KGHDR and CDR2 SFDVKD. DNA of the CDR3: TGTGCCACCAGTGATTACTGGAACAATGAGCAGTTCTTC. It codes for CATSDYWNNEQFF.

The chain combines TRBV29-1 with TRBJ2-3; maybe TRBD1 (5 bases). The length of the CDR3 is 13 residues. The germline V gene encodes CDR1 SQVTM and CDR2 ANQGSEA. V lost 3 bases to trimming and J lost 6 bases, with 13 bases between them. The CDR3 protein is CSVDADNADTQYF. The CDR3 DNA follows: TGCAGCGTTGACGCGGACAATGCCGATACGCAGTATTTT.

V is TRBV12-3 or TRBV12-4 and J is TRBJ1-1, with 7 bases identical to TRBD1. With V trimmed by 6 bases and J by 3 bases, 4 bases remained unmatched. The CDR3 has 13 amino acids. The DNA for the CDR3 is TGTGCCAGCAGCCAGGGGGTGTACACTGAAGCTTTCTTT. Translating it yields CASSQGVYTEAFF.

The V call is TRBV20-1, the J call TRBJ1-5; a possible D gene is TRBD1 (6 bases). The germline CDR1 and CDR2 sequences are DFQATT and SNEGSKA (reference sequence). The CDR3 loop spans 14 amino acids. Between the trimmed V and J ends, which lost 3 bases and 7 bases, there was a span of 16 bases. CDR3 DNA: TGCAGTGCTAGGTTTGGGGGCCAAGGGCAGCCCCAGCATTTT. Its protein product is CSARFGGQGQPQHF.

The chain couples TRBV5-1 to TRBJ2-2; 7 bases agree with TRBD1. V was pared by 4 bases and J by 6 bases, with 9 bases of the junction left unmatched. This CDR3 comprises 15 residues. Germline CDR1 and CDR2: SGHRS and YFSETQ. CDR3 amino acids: CASSTTRGRPGELFF. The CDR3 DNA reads TGCGCCAGCAGCACAACTAGGGGGCGCCCCGGGGAGCTGTTTTTT.

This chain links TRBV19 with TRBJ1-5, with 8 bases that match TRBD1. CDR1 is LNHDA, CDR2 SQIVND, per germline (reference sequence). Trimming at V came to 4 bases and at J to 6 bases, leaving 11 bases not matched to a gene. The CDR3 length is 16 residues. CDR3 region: CASSTRTGRVGQPQHF. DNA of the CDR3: TGTGCCAGTAGTACTCGGACAGGGCGGGTTGGTCAGCCCCAGCATTTT.

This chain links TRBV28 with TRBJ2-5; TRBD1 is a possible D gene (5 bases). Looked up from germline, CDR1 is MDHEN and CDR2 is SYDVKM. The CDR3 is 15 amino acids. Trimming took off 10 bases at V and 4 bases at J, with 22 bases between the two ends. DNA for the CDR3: TGTGCCACCGAAGGTCGGGCAGGGTGGTCAGAGACCCAGTACTTC. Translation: CATEGRAGWSETQYF.

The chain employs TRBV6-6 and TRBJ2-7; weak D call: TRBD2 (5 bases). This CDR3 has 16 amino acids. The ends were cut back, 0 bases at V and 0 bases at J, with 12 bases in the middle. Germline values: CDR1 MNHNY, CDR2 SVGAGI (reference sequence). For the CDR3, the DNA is TGTGCCAGCAGTTACTCGGTTGTGGGGAGCTCCTACGAGCAGTACTTC. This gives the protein CASSYSVVGSSYEQYF.

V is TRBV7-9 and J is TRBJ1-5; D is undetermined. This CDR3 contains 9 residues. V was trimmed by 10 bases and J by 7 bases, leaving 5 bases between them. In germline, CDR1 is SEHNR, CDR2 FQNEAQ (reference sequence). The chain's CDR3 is CANGQPQHF. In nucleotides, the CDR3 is TGTGCCAACGGGCAGCCCCAGCATTTT.